These 17 T cell receptor beta chains were sequenced from one sample in a study of blood T cell repertoires in COVID-19. The protocol was immunoSEQ multiplex PCR, while the TCRdb copy is restricted to in-frame clones and leaves out a portion. The repertoire consists of approximately 140,000 clones, with 80% to 90% occurring once and the leading ten covering about 1.5%. The sample was peripheral blood. The receptors originated from a woman between 55 and 75 years old with acute or convalescent COVID-19.

V gene TRBV6-2 or TRBV6-3 combines with J gene TRBJ2-3, with 7 bases lining up with TRBD2. The CDR3 consists of 13 residues. CDR1 is MNHEY, CDR2 SVGEGT, per germline. Trimming removed 6 bases from V and 2 bases from J; junction bases left unmatched: 2. CDR3 DNA sequence: TGTGCCAGCAGCCGGGGGGTCACAGATACGCAGTATTTT. Encoded protein: CASSRGVTDTQYF.

The genes are TRBV5-4 and TRBJ1-5, with D maybe TRBD1 (5 bases). V lost 0 bases and J 4 bases, leaving 14 bases between the germline ends. Germline CDR1 is SGHNT and CDR2 is YYREEE (reference sequence). This CDR3 is 16 amino acids long. CDR3: CASSLGGGENNQPQHF. CDR3 nucleotides: TGTGCCAGCAGCTTGGGAGGAGGGGAGAATAATCAGCCCCAGCATTTT.

V usage is TRBV20-1 and J usage is TRBJ1-2; TRBD1 is a possible D gene (5 bases). The V gene's germline CDR1 is DFQATT and CDR2 SNEGSKA (reference sequence). CDR3 size: 12 residues. The V end lost 3 bases, the J end lost 8 bases, and 13 bases lay between the germline ends. CDR3 region: CSASGQGSGYTF. CDR3 in DNA: TGCAGTGCTAGTGGGCAGGGAAGCGGCTACACCTTC.

This clone was recorded once. The chain is built from TRBV30 and TRBJ1-5; 7 positions agree with TRBD1. Trimming cost V 1 base and J 2 bases; bases outside gene matches: 5. There are 15 residues in the CDR3. Germline V CDR1 and CDR2: GTSNPN, SVGIG (reference sequence). The CDR3 region is CAWSDRGRGNQPQHF. The CDR3 region has the DNA TGTGCCTGGAGTGACAGGGGAAGAGGCAATCAGCCCCAGCATTTT.

V is TRBV5-4 and J is TRBJ2-2; the D gene is possibly TRBD1 (5 bases). The CDR3 contains 15 residues. In germline, CDR1 is SGHNT, CDR2 YYREEE (reference sequence). Trimming removed 0 bases from V and 4 bases from J, with 10 bases in between. In DNA form, the CDR3 reads TGTGCCAGCAGCTTGGGACAGACAAGCACCGGGGAGCTGTTTTTT. The encoded protein is CASSLGQTSTGELFF.

The rearrangement joins TRBV2 to TRBJ2-3, with D perhaps TRBD2 (7 bases). Germline-derived CDR1 and CDR2 are SNHLY and FYNNEI. V lost 6 bases and J 3 bases, leaving 13 bases between the germline ends. This CDR3 is 14 amino acids long. CDR3 in DNA: TGTGCCAGCAGGGAGGGGGGGGCGACAGATACGCAGTATTTT. Translated: CASREGGATDTQYF.

The rearrangement links TRBV29-1 to TRBJ2-5, with 8 positions matching TRBD2. The germline gives CDR1 SQVTM, CDR2 ANQGSEA. The CDR3 consists of 13 residues. The ends lost 7 bases at V and 5 bases at J; junction bases unmatched: 9. This chain's CDR3 is CSARNGGAETQYF. The CDR3 nucleotides are TGCAGCGCTCGTAACGGGGGGGCGGAGACCCAGTACTTC. The full variable domain, its missing parts supplied by reference TRBV29-1 and TRBJ2-5, is SAVISQKPSRDICQRGTSLTIQCQVDSQVTMMFWYRQQPGQSLTLIATANQGSEATYESGFVIDKFPISRPNLTFSTLTVSNMSPEDSSIYLCSARNGGAETQYFGPGTRLLVL.

The genes are TRBV30 and TRBJ2-1; D not resolved. CDR1 is GTSNPN and CDR2 is SVGIG in the germline V gene (reference sequence). The CDR3 runs to 13 residues. V was clipped by 4 bases and J by 7 bases, with 14 bases between them. The CDR3 spells CAWIIRSGNEQFF. The CDR3, as DNA: TGTGCCTGGATTATAAGGAGTGGGAATGAGCAGTTCTTC.

This rearrangement joins TRBV5-4 to TRBJ1-4; tentative D call: TRBD1 (6 bases). The CDR3 is made up of 14 amino acids. V dropped 4 bases and J dropped 4 bases, with 11 bases sitting between them. The germline V gene encodes CDR1 SGHNT and CDR2 YYREEE (reference sequence). The CDR3 DNA sequence: TGTGCCAGCAGCCCTGGACAGATTAATGAAAAACTGTTTTTT. As protein: CASSPGQINEKLFF. Based on the CDR3 plus reference TRBV5-4 and TRBJ1-4, the full variable domain is ETGVTQSPTHLIKTRGQQVTLRCSSQSGHNTVSWYQQALGQGPQFIFQYYREEENGRGNFPPRFSGLQFPNYSSELNVNALELDDSALYLCASSPGQINEKLFFGSGTQLSVL.

The genes are TRBV5-1 and TRBJ2-5; D possibly corresponds to TRBD2 (5 bases). CDR1 is SGHRS, CDR2 YFSETQ, per germline. V gave up 4 bases and J gave up 2 bases, with 12 bases separating them. The CDR3 is 14 amino acids. CDR3 residues: CASSPRTSQETQYF. Written as DNA, the CDR3 is TGCGCCAGCAGCCCCCGGACTTCTCAAGAGACCCAGTACTTC.

The chain employs TRBV4-3 and TRBJ1-2; tentative D call: TRBD1 (5 bases). From germline, CDR1 is LGHNA and CDR2 YSLEER. V was pared by 1 base and J by 4 bases, with 13 bases between. The CDR3 spans 15 residues. This CDR3 reads CASSQGDRRGYGYTF. The CDR3 DNA reads as TGCGCCAGCAGCCAAGGGGACCGGCGGGGCTATGGCTACACCTTC.

This chain uses TRBV7-3 with TRBJ2-3; TRBD2 is a possible D gene (5 bases). There are 16 residues in the CDR3. Deletions cut 1 base from V and 2 bases from J, with 13 bases between. CDR1 is SGHTA, CDR2 FQGTGA, per germline. The CDR3 here is CASSLSAAGNTDTQYF. CDR3 nucleotide sequence: TGTGCCAGCAGCTTAAGTGCTGCGGGTAACACAGATACGCAGTATTTT.

This clone was seen a single time. The V call is TRBV13, the J call TRBJ1-4; TRBD1 aligns across 9 bases. The trim removed 5 bases at V and 2 bases at J, leaving 3 bases unmatched. CDR3 length equals 15 residues. Germline CDR1 PRHDT, CDR2 FYEKMQ (reference sequence). Here the CDR3 DNA reads TGTGCCAGCAGCACAGGGGGCCAGACTAATGAAAAACTGTTTTTT. It is translated as CASSTGGQTNEKLFF.

J is TRBJ1-3 and V is TRBV5-5; D perhaps matches TRBD1 (6 bases). Trimming left V 0 bases short and J 1 base short, with 11 bases between. This CDR3 region has 16 residues. Germline lookup yields CDR1 SGHKS and CDR2 YYEKEE (reference sequence). The CDR3 DNA sequence: TGTGCCAGCAGCTTGGTTTCAGGGGATTCTGGAAACACCATATATTTT. Its translation is CASSLVSGDSGNTIYF. Full variable domain (missing parts from reference TRBV5-5 and TRBJ1-3): DAGVTQSPTHLIKTRGQQVTLRCSPISGHKSVSWYQQVLGQGPQFIFQYYEKEERGRGNFPDRFSARQFPNYSSELNVNALLLGDSALYLCASSLVSGDSGNTIYFGEGSWLTVV.

The gene calls are TRBV13 and TRBJ1-2, with TRBD1 identical over 8 bases. The CDR3 is made up of 14 amino acids. J was trimmed by 1 base and V by 5 bases; bases with no gene match: 3. Germline V CDR1 and CDR2: PRHDT, FYEKMQ (reference sequence). The CDR3 DNA follows: TGTGCCAGCAGCCGCGGACAGGGTAACTATGGCTACACCTTC. Protein sequence: CASSRGQGNYGYTF.

The genes are TRBV28 and TRBJ1-3; D gene unclear. With 8 bases removed from V and 0 bases from J, the gap between germline ends came to 5 bases. The germline CDR1 and CDR2 sequences are MDHEN and SYDVKM. This CDR3 region has 12 residues. The CDR3 DNA is TGTGCCAGCGAGGCCTCTGGAAACACCATATATTTT. It specifies CASEASGNTIYF.

The chain combines TRBV19 with TRBJ1-4; D is undetermined. Trimming pared 7 bases from V and 10 bases from J, leaving 16 bases between. The germline gives CDR1 LNHDA, CDR2 SQIVND (reference sequence). This CDR3 comprises 13 residues. In DNA form, the CDR3 reads TGTGCCAGTAAAAAGGAGGGCCTGGTAAAACTGTTTTTT. The encoded protein is CASKKEGLVKLFF.